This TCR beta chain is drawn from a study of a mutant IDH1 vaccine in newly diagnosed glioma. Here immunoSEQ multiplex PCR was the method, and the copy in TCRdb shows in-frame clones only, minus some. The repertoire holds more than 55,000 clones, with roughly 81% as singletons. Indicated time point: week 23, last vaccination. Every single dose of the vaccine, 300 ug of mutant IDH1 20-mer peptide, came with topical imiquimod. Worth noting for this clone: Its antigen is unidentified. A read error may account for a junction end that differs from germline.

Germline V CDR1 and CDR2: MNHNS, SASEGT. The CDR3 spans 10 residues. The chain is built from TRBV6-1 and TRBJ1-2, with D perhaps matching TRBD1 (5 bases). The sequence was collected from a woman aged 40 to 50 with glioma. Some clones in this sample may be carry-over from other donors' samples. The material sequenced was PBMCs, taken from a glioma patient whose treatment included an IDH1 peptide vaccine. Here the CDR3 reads CRTGRDGYTF. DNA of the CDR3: TGCAGAACAGGTCGAGATGGCTACACCTTC.